This T cell receptor (beta chain) is drawn from a study of blood T cell repertoires in COVID-19. Measured with immunoSEQ multiplex PCR; TCRdb has only the in-frame clones, and not every one. The table has roughly 180,000 clones, around 79% seen once. V was cut by 6 bases and J by 8 bases, with 14 bases left in between. CDR1 and CDR2 from the germline V gene are MNHEY and SVGAGI. This CDR3 has 14 amino acids. The specimen was peripheral blood. The receptor was derived from a woman aged 60-70 years with COVID-19, enrolled during active disease. V gene TRBV6-5 combines with J gene TRBJ1-6, with a tentative D call TRBD1 (6 bases). For the CDR3, the DNA is TGTGCCAGCAGCCCCCGGGACACCGATTCACCCCTCCACTTT. Encoded protein: CASSPRDTDSPLHF.